The sequence of this T cell receptor (beta chain) was determined in a study of blood T cell repertoires in COVID-19 (dated by TCRdb to the early 2020s). Turning to the overall study: Samples from collaborators originated in the United States, Italy and Spain and spanned both the acute and convalescent phases of COVID-19. The prospective study material was composed of cDNA or gDNA derived from T cells, B-cell-depleted T cells, or PBMCs. The dataset comprised deeply sampled blood TCRbeta repertoires from subjects exposed to, actively infected with, or recovered from COVID-19. The repertoires were released in a freely available public database meant as a resource for research on the immune response to SARS-CoV-2. The samples were drawn from two sources: the first 160 participants of the ongoing ImmuneRACE study, and about 1,300 subjects contributed by 6 global collaborators. A de-identified subject ID, COVID-19 status, age in years and sex were almost always included in the sample metadata. HLA class I and class II types, where available, came from metadata supplied by the sample provider rather than from assay-based typing.

CDR3 length: 13 amino acids, cysteine to phenylalanine. The CDR3 DNA has 39 bases and is translated from base 1. The germline V gene sets CDR1 to SGHRS and CDR2 to YFSETQ. Germline trimming: 4 bases from V, 7 bases from J; junction bases outside gene matches: 7. On this clone: This clone's antigen is unknown. No much larger clone exists at a distance of one base, and base qualities are not known.

Each collaborating institution followed its own protocols to collect whole blood in K2EDTA tubes. Collaborator samples were shipped for TCRbeta analysis as frozen whole blood, isolated PBMCs, or DNA extracted from either sample type. What the study reported, not specific to this receptor: The amount of clinical and demographic metadata varied by source and participant and was provided uncurated.

The immunoSEQ Assay, a bias-controlled multiplex PCR, was used to amplify TCRbeta CDR3 regions from genomic DNA. As for the authors' bioinformatics: The number of nucleated cells in each sample was estimated by amplification of reference gene primers within the assay. Sequence reads were collapsed and filtered to measure the absolute abundance of every unique TCRbeta CDR3 rearrangement. Productive Simpson clonality was computed per sample as the square root of Simpson's diversity index over productive rearrangements. This immuneACCESS table, as held by TCRdb, lists in-frame sequences with V and J called but not all clones. Of the missing ones, under half trace to an unresolved V gene in checked studies; the others have no known cause. The DNA was the basis for D and trimming; V, J and clone size are from that table. In all, the sample holds over 200,000 clones, and 65% to 90% of those were seen once. The biggest ten clones account for roughly 5% of the sample.

This clonotype was sampled from a human donor in a cohort sampled during active COVID-19. Recombination joined TRBV5-1 with TRBJ1-2, and 7 bases in between align with TRBD1. The sequenced sample consisted of peripheral blood. The CDR3 region has the sequence CASSLGQDSGYTF. The base sequence is TGCGCCAGCAGCCTAGGACAGGACTCTGGCTACACCTTC.